The text below deals with one T cell receptor (beta chain). The antigen remains unidentified. MiXCR, run by TCRdb on the reads, gives a single entry per CDR3 protein. The sample lists fewer than 1,000,000 distinct CDR3 sequences; roughly 31% were seen once. This record comes from a study of T cell repertoires in cytomegalovirus infection. V was cut by 5 bases and J by 4 bases, with 18 bases left in between. Germline V CDR1 and CDR2: MNHEY, SVGAGI. There are 17 residues in the CDR3. The TCR originated in a human donor in good health (CMV status not recorded). Some clones in this sample may be carry-over from other donors' samples. The J gene is TRBJ1-6, the V gene TRBV6-5; TRBD1 might be the D (5 bases). The specimen was cultured CD8+ T cells from PBMCs, collected from culture after CMV antigen stimulation. The CDR3 coding sequence is TGTGCCAGCAGTCGAAGCTTGGGGGATCTGTATAATTCACCCCTCCACTTT. It encodes CASSRSLGDLYNSPLHF.